A selection of T cell receptor beta chains follows, all from one sample in a study of shared clonotypes between healthy human individuals. The assay was immunoSEQ multiplex PCR, and TCRdb's table has in-frame clones only and misses some. The table lists 800,000 or so clones, 90% to 97% of them singletons. Sequencing was performed on naive CD8+ T cells sorted from blood. The source is a man aged 30 to 39 in good health. CDR3s include the opening cysteine and the closing phenylalanine or tryptophan. Fields, in order: clone size, J gene, D gene, V gene, CDR3 DNA, CDR3 protein. D genes are given only for firm matches. Not every row has a clone size; where given, it reads once, few, many or a size class.

clone size: NA
J gene: TRBJ2-7
D gene: NA
V gene: TRBV7-3
CDR3 DNA: TGTGCCAGCAGGGAGGACGGGACGCTAACCTACGAGCAGTACTTC
CDR3 protein: CASREDGTLTYEQYF

clone size: once
J gene: TRBJ2-6
D gene: NA
V gene: TRBV9
CDR3 DNA: TGTGCCAGCGAGCAGTCTGGGGCCAACGTCCTGACTTTC
CDR3 protein: CASEQSGANVLTF

clone size: NA
J gene: TRBJ2-5
D gene: TRBD2
V gene: TRBV30
CDR3 DNA: TGTGCCTGGACCCAATCGAGCGGGAGGTTTCTTGAAGAGACCCAGTACTTC
CDR3 protein: CAWTQSSGRFLEETQYF

clone size: NA
J gene: TRBJ2-7
D gene: NA
V gene: TRBV7-2
CDR3 DNA: TGTGCCAGCAGCTTAGCGATCGGGAGAGGTAACGAGCAGTACTTC
CDR3 protein: CASSLAIGRGNEQYF

clone size: NA
J gene: TRBJ1-1
D gene: NA
V gene: TRBV9
CDR3 DNA: TGTGCCAGCAGCTCTTTACGTGGGGGCACCACCAACACTGAAGCTTTCTTT
CDR3 protein: CASSSLRGGTTNTEAFF

clone size: NA
J gene: TRBJ1-4
D gene: NA
V gene: TRBV2
CDR3 DNA: TGTGCCAGCTCGGCGTACCCGGGGGGGGCTAATGAAAAACTGTTTTTT
CDR3 protein: CASSAYPGGANEKLFF

clone size: NA
J gene: TRBJ2-2
D gene: TRBD1
V gene: TRBV2
CDR3 DNA: TGTGCCAGCAGCGGACAGGGCCAGAACACCGGGGAGCTGTTTTTT
CDR3 protein: CASSGQGQNTGELFF

clone size: NA
J gene: TRBJ2-1
D gene: NA
V gene: TRBV4-1
CDR3 DNA: TGCGCCAGCAGCCAAGAGGGTTACAATGAGCAGTTCTTC
CDR3 protein: CASSQEGYNEQFF

clone size: NA
J gene: TRBJ2-3
D gene: NA
V gene: TRBV10-2
CDR3 DNA: TGCGCCAGCAGTGAGTCGACTTCCAGCACAGATACGCAGTATTTT
CDR3 protein: CASSESTSSTDTQYF

clone size: NA
J gene: TRBJ2-2
D gene: NA
V gene: TRBV23-1
CDR3 DNA: TGCGCCAGCACCCCCGACAGGCTGAACACCGGGGAGCTGTTTTTT
CDR3 protein: CASTPDRLNTGELFF

clone size: NA
J gene: TRBJ1-1
D gene: NA
V gene: TRBV6-6
CDR3 DNA: TGTGCCAGCAGTTCCGACAGTTTATTTGAAGCTTTCTTT
CDR3 protein: CASSSDSLFEAFF

clone size: NA
J gene: TRBJ2-1
D gene: NA
V gene: TRBV19
CDR3 DNA: TGTGCCAGTAGTATAATGAGCGAGGTAGAGCAGTTCTTC
CDR3 protein: CASSIMSEVEQFF

clone size: NA
J gene: TRBJ2-7
D gene: TRBD1
V gene: TRBV5-4
CDR3 DNA: TGTGCCAGCAGCCGACAGGGGGCCATCTACGAGCAGTACTTC
CDR3 protein: CASSRQGAIYEQYF

clone size: NA
J gene: TRBJ2-1
D gene: TRBD1
V gene: TRBV30
CDR3 DNA: TGTGCCTGGAGCCCCGGGACAGGACCCGATGAGCAGTTCTTC
CDR3 protein: CAWSPGTGPDEQFF

clone size: NA
J gene: TRBJ2-7
D gene: TRBD2
V gene: TRBV5-4
CDR3 DNA: TGTGCCAGCAGCGAGAATCGGGGGGTCTACGAGCAGTACTTC
CDR3 protein: CASSENRGVYEQYF

clone size: NA
J gene: TRBJ2-3
D gene: NA
V gene: TRBV6-4
CDR3 DNA: TGTGCCAGCAGTGACCCCGGACTGCCCCTCAGCACAGATACGCAGTATTTT
CDR3 protein: CASSDPGLPLSTDTQYF

clone size: NA
J gene: TRBJ2-7
D gene: TRBD1
V gene: TRBV27
CDR3 DNA: TGTGCCAGCAGTCGAGTTGGACAGGGGGATAACGAGCAGTACTTC
CDR3 protein: CASSRVGQGDNEQYF

clone size: NA
J gene: TRBJ1-1
D gene: NA
V gene: TRBV7-9
CDR3 DNA: TGTGCCAGCAGCCCCCCCGCTGGGGGCGGAGACACTGAAGCTTTCTTT
CDR3 protein: CASSPPAGGGDTEAFF

clone size: NA
J gene: TRBJ2-1
D gene: TRBD2
V gene: TRBV6-5
CDR3 DNA: TGTGCCAGCAGTTTCGTCGCGGGAGCTGACAATGAGCAGTTCTTC
CDR3 protein: CASSFVAGADNEQFF

clone size: few
J gene: TRBJ2-1
D gene: NA
V gene: TRBV7-9
CDR3 DNA: TGTGCCAGCGACCCTCCCCTTCGCAATGAGCAGTTCTTC
CDR3 protein: CASDPPLRNEQFF

clone size: NA
J gene: TRBJ1-1
D gene: NA
V gene: TRBV7-9
CDR3 DNA: TGTGCCAGCAGCCAGGCCTGGGGGCAGGGCACTGAAGCTTTCTTT
CDR3 protein: CASSQAWGQGTEAFF

clone size: NA
J gene: TRBJ2-7
D gene: NA
V gene: TRBV7-9
CDR3 DNA: TGTGCCAGCAGCACCCAGGGTTTACCCTACGAGCAGTACTTC
CDR3 protein: CASSTQGLPYEQYF

clone size: NA
J gene: TRBJ1-2
D gene: TRBD1
V gene: TRBV6-5
CDR3 DNA: TGTGCCAGCAGTTCAAGGGCAGGGGGCGGGTATGGCTACACCTTC
CDR3 protein: CASSSRAGGGYGYTF

clone size: NA
J gene: TRBJ1-5
D gene: NA
V gene: TRBV19
CDR3 DNA: TGTGCCAGTAGTATAGTTTCGGGACTAGATAGCAATCAGCCCCAGCATTTT
CDR3 protein: CASSIVSGLDSNQPQHF

clone size: NA
J gene: TRBJ2-7
D gene: NA
V gene: TRBV10-3
CDR3 DNA: TGTGCCATCAGTGAGTTGGGGGAACGTTTCTACGAGCAGTACTTC
CDR3 protein: CAISELGERFYEQYF

clone size: NA
J gene: TRBJ2-7
D gene: NA
V gene: TRBV7-9
CDR3 DNA: TGTGCCAGCAGCCGGGGGTACGAGCAGTACTTC
CDR3 protein: CASSRGYEQYF

clone size: NA
J gene: TRBJ2-2
D gene: NA
V gene: TRBV9
CDR3 DNA: TGTGCCAGCAGCGTTTGGGGTACCGGGGAGCTGTTTTTT
CDR3 protein: CASSVWGTGELFF

clone size: NA
J gene: TRBJ1-2
D gene: TRBD1
V gene: TRBV6-5
CDR3 DNA: TGTGCCAGCAGTGGAGAACAGGGGGCGGGTGGCTACACCTTC
CDR3 protein: CASSGEQGAGGYTF

clone size: NA
J gene: TRBJ2-7
D gene: TRBD1
V gene: TRBV2
CDR3 DNA: TGTGCCAGCAGCGGCCGGGACAGGGGCAACGAGCAGTACTTC
CDR3 protein: CASSGRDRGNEQYF

clone size: NA
J gene: TRBJ2-2
D gene: NA
V gene: TRBV5-1
CDR3 DNA: TGCGCCAGCAGCTTGGGGGTGGACAGCGCGAACACCGGGGAGCTGTTTTTT
CDR3 protein: CASSLGVDSANTGELFF

clone size: NA
J gene: TRBJ2-2
D gene: NA
V gene: TRBV5-4
CDR3 DNA: TGTGCCAGCAGCTTGGTAGAATCGAACACCGGGGAGCTGTTTTTT
CDR3 protein: CASSLVESNTGELFF

clone size: NA
J gene: TRBJ2-1
D gene: NA
V gene: TRBV5-4
CDR3 DNA: TGTGCCAGCAGCTTGAATGGTGCAGGATACAATGAGCAGTTCTTC
CDR3 protein: CASSLNGAGYNEQFF

clone size: NA
J gene: TRBJ1-4
D gene: NA
V gene: TRBV28
CDR3 DNA: TGTGCCAGCAGTCCCGATTTCGGGGGTCCCCGAAAACTGTTTTTT
CDR3 protein: CASSPDFGGPRKLFF

clone size: once
J gene: TRBJ2-7
D gene: TRBD2
V gene: TRBV29-1
CDR3 DNA: TGCAGCGTTGAAGATGCGACTAGCGGGAGGGAATACGAGCAGTACTTC
CDR3 protein: CSVEDATSGREYEQYF

clone size: NA
J gene: TRBJ2-1
D gene: NA
V gene: TRBV19
CDR3 DNA: TGTGCCAGTAGTATATTCGGCCTTTTCAATGAGCAGTTCTTC
CDR3 protein: CASSIFGLFNEQFF

clone size: NA
J gene: TRBJ1-5
D gene: TRBD1
V gene: TRBV6-5
CDR3 DNA: TGTGCCAGCAGGACCGGGACAGGAGTCAATCAGCCCCAGCATTTT
CDR3 protein: CASRTGTGVNQPQHF

clone size: NA
J gene: TRBJ1-2
D gene: NA
V gene: TRBV27
CDR3 DNA: TGTGCCAGCAGTTTATCGATTCGGCAGGGAGACTATGGCTACACCTTC
CDR3 protein: CASSLSIRQGDYGYTF

clone size: NA
J gene: TRBJ2-2
D gene: NA
V gene: TRBV28
CDR3 DNA: TGTGCCAGCAGAAACAGGAATAGGTACACCGGGGAGCTGTTTTTT
CDR3 protein: CASRNRNRYTGELFF

clone size: once
J gene: TRBJ2-3
D gene: NA
V gene: TRBV15
CDR3 DNA: TGTGCCACCAGCAGAGAGGACTTCCCAGATACGCAGTATTTT
CDR3 protein: CATSREDFPDTQYF

clone size: NA
J gene: TRBJ2-7
D gene: NA
V gene: TRBV7-2
CDR3 DNA: TGTGCCAGCAGCTCCCTATACGAGCAGTACTTC
CDR3 protein: CASSSLYEQYF

clone size: NA
J gene: TRBJ2-7
D gene: NA
V gene: TRBV27
CDR3 DNA: TGTGCCAGCGCTCTGGGAAATGTCTACGAGCAGTACTTC
CDR3 protein: CASALGNVYEQYF

clone size: NA
J gene: TRBJ1-1
D gene: NA
V gene: TRBV29-1
CDR3 DNA: TGCAGCGTTGATACAGGGTACAACACTGAAGCTTTCTTT
CDR3 protein: CSVDTGYNTEAFF